The 30 T cell receptor beta chains listed next were all sequenced from one sample in a study of response to subunit inactivated influenza vaccine. MiXCR, run by TCRdb on the RT-PCR reads, gives a single entry per CDR3 protein. Here the sample spans more than 250,000 distinct CDR3 sequences, around a fifth being singletons. The sequencing here drew on PBMCs from blood, taken about 20 months after vaccination. Receptors originate from a man in his fifties or sixties who received an inactivated influenza vaccine.

The CDR3 sequence is CSAQGQGNEKLFF. The DNA of the CDR3 is TGCAGTGCCCAGGGACAGGGAAATGAAAAACTGTTTTTT. The gene calls are TRBV20-1 and TRBJ1-4; 9 nucleotides match TRBD1. Trimming removed 6 bases from V and 5 bases from J; junction bases left unmatched: 4. This CDR3 spans 13 amino acids. Germline V lookup: CDR1 DFQATT, CDR2 SNEGSKA (reference sequence).

This rearrangement joins TRBV6-4 to TRBJ2-7, with TRBD2 matching 12 bases. Germline V gene lookup returns CDR1 MRHNA and CDR2 SNTAGT. The CDR3 covers 13 residues. With 8 bases clipped from V and 3 bases from J, the junction kept 2 bases outside the gene matches. The CDR3 is CASRTSGDYEQYF. The CDR3, as DNA: TGTGCCAGCCGGACTAGCGGGGACTACGAGCAGTACTTC.

The V and J genes are TRBV6-1 and TRBJ2-7, with D perhaps TRBD1 or TRBD2 (5 bases each). The germline V gene encodes CDR1 MNHNS and CDR2 SASEGT. V was pared by 3 bases and J by 3 bases, with 15 bases between. CDR3 size: 15 residues. CDR3 sequence reads: CASSDRDKGFYEQYF. The CDR3, as DNA: TGTGCCAGCAGTGACCGGGATAAGGGGTTCTACGAGCAGTACTTC.

V gene TRBV6-5 combines with J gene TRBJ2-2, with TRBD1 as a possible D gene (5 bases). V was pared by 2 bases and J by 2 bases, with 9 bases between. Germline CDR1 is MNHEY and CDR2 is SVGAGI. CDR3 size: 15 residues. The CDR3 loop is CASSYLTANTGELFF. As DNA, the CDR3 is TGTGCCAGCAGTTACCTGACAGCAAACACCGGGGAGCTGTTTTTT.

This clonotype was picked up a small number of times. The genes are TRBV6-1 and TRBJ2-3; D gene ambiguous. Trimming left V 6 bases short and J 10 bases short, with 11 bases between. CDR3 length equals 11 residues. Per germline, CDR1 MNHNS and CDR2 SASEGT. CDR3 amino acids: CASSETGPQYF. CDR3 DNA sequence: TGTGCCAGCAGCGAAACCGGGCCGCAGTATTTT.

The gene calls are TRBV12-3 or TRBV12-4 and TRBJ2-7; 8 bases are a match to TRBD2. The CDR3 runs to 14 residues. The trim removed 5 bases at V and 0 bases at J, leaving 3 bases unmatched. DNA of the CDR3: TGTGCCAGCAGTCCCGGGGGGGCCTCCTACGAGCAGTACTTC. It translates to CASSPGGASYEQYF.

This clonotype has a handful of counts. This chain links TRBV5-1 with TRBJ2-7, with 10 bases aligning to TRBD2. This CDR3 is 14 amino acids long. Losses at the gene ends were 2 bases for V and 6 bases for J; bases not matched to a gene: 5. Germline V CDR1 and CDR2: SGHRS, YFSETQ. CDR3 region: CASSLVAGGSEQYF. The CDR3 DNA reads TGCGCCAGCAGCTTAGTAGCGGGAGGCTCCGAGCAGTACTTC.

V and J are TRBV7-9 and TRBJ2-1; D is ambiguous. In germline, CDR1 is SEHNR, CDR2 FQNEAQ (reference sequence). CDR3 length: 17 amino acids. Trimming removed 4 bases from V and 0 bases from J, with 16 bases in between. CDR3 coding DNA: TGTGCCAGCAGCTCCATTTCTATTGCGAGCTCCTACAATGAGCAGTTCTTC. This gives the protein CASSSISIASSYNEQFF.

J is TRBJ2-6 and V is TRBV12-3 or TRBV12-4; a weak D match, TRBD1 (5 bases). The V end was cut by 6 bases, the J end by 0 bases, with 9 bases between. CDR3 length equals 15 residues. The DNA of the CDR3 is TGTGCCAGCAGGTGGGGCGGCTCTGGGGCCAACGTCCTGACTTTC. This translates into CASRWGGSGANVLTF.

This clonotype showed up just a few times. CDR3 amino acids: CASGGQGYTEAFF. CDR3 in DNA: TGTGCCAGCGGAGGACAGGGATACACTGAAGCTTTCTTT. The V call is TRBV6-2 or TRBV6-3, the J call TRBJ1-1; 8 nucleotides line up with TRBD1. The V and J ends lost 8 bases and 3 bases, in that order; junction bases with no gene match: 5. This CDR3 comprises 13 residues. CDR1 is MNHEY, CDR2 SVGEGT, per germline.

The chain has TRBV10-3 and TRBJ1-3; a possible D gene is TRBD1 (6 bases). CDR1 is ENHRY, CDR2 SYGVKD, per germline. This CDR3 has 11 residues. This chain's CDR3 is CGGGAGNTIYF. Written as DNA, the CDR3 is TGTGGAGGGGGTGCTGGAAACACCATATATTTT.

In its sample, this clonotype was seen a few times. V usage is TRBV19 and J usage is TRBJ1-2; the D is unclear. Per the germline V gene, CDR1 is LNHDA and CDR2 is SQIVND (reference sequence). This CDR3 is built from 16 residues. V was cut by 5 bases and J by 2 bases, with 18 bases left in between. DNA of the CDR3: TGTGCCAGTAGTCAGAACATTGTAACAGCGAACTATGGCTACACCTTC. This translates into CASSQNIVTANYGYTF. Based on the CDR3 plus reference TRBV19 and TRBJ1-2, the full variable domain is DGGITQSPKYLFRKEGQNVTLSCEQNLNHDAMYWYRQDPGQGLRLIYYSQIVNDFQKGDIAEGYSVSREKKESFPLTVTSAQKNPTAFYLCASSQNIVTANYGYTFGSGTRLTVV.

In its sample, this clonotype was seen a few times. This rearrangement joins TRBV4-1 to TRBJ1-1, with a possible D match to TRBD1 (6 bases). The germline V gene encodes CDR1 MGHRA and CDR2 YSYEKL. The CDR3 covers 18 residues. Trimming left V 1 base short and J 8 bases short, with 26 bases between. The CDR3 sequence: CASSQVFSRSRGQREAFF. The CDR3 DNA reads as TGCGCCAGCAGCCAAGTTTTTTCCCGTAGCAGGGGCCAAAGAGAAGCTTTCTTT.

The chain employs TRBV7-9 and TRBJ1-6, with 9 nucleotides matching TRBD1. V lost 5 bases to trimming and J lost 9 bases; unmatched junction nucleotides: 11. Germline lookup yields CDR1 SEHNR and CDR2 FQNEAQ (reference sequence). This CDR3 is built from 16 residues. DNA of the CDR3: TGTGCCAGCAGCCTGGACCCGGGACAGGGTTCTTCACCCCTCCACTTT. This encodes CASSLDPGQGSSPLHF.

The V and J genes are TRBV2 and TRBJ2-7; D remains ambiguous. The CDR3 is 12 residues long. From germline, CDR1 is SNHLY and CDR2 FYNNEI. The ends were cut back, 6 bases at V and 3 bases at J, with 9 bases in the middle. The CDR3 protein is CASSTDGYEQYF. The CDR3 DNA reads TGTGCCAGCAGCACCGACGGCTACGAGCAGTACTTC.

The chain recombines TRBV6-2 or TRBV6-3 with TRBJ1-2, with 8 nucleotides matching TRBD1. Germline lookup yields CDR1 MNHEY and CDR2 SVGEGT. The trim removed 8 bases at V and 3 bases at J, leaving 20 bases unmatched. This CDR3 has 18 residues. This CDR3 is CASFLRGTGIWDDYGYTF. DNA of the CDR3: TGTGCCAGCTTTTTAAGGGGGACAGGCATCTGGGATGACTATGGCTACACCTTC.

This clonotype appeared many times. The chain combines TRBV19 with TRBJ1-5; D gene uncertain. Trimming pared 3 bases from V and 0 bases from J, leaving 6 bases between. CDR1 LNHDA and CDR2 SQIVND come from the germline V gene (reference sequence). The CDR3 extends over 14 amino acids. The CDR3 region has the DNA TGTGCCAGTAGTATGCAGATTAGCAATCAGCCCCAGCATTTT. This gives the protein CASSMQISNQPQHF. Combining the CDR3 with reference TRBV19 and TRBJ1-5 gives the whole variable domain DGGITQSPKYLFRKEGQNVTLSCEQNLNHDAMYWYRQDPGQGLRLIYYSQIVNDFQKGDIAEGYSVSREKKESFPLTVTSAQKNPTAFYLCASSMQISNQPQHFGDGTRLSIL.

The V gene is TRBV20-1, the J gene TRBJ2-3; D uncertain. The V gene's germline CDR1 is DFQATT and CDR2 SNEGSKA (reference sequence). V shed 3 bases and J shed 0 bases, with 10 bases lying between them. CDR3 length equals 14 residues. The CDR3 sequence: CSASKRESTDTQYF. The CDR3 DNA sequence: TGCAGTGCTAGTAAGAGAGAGAGCACAGATACGCAGTATTTT.

The chain joins TRBV4-1 to TRBJ1-4; 8 bases match TRBD1. Germline CDR1 and CDR2: MGHRA and YSYEKL. V lost 2 bases, J lost 8 bases, and 7 bases stayed unmatched. The CDR3 is 15 residues long. DNA for the CDR3: TGCGCCAGCAGCCAATTGCACAGGGGGGAAGAAAAACTGTTTTTT. It encodes CASSQLHRGEEKLFF.

This chain links TRBV5-7 with TRBJ1-1, with TRBD1 matching over 7 bases. TRBV5-7 is classed as an ORF, of uncertain function. The CDR3 contains 14 residues. The junction had 7 bases not matched to a gene; V was cut back by 5 bases and J by 3 bases. CDR3 sequence reads: CASSLNRGHTEAFF. The CDR3 DNA sequence: TGTGCCAGCAGTCTTAACAGGGGTCACACTGAAGCTTTCTTT.

For this clonotype: A read error is likely, as this CDR3 ends without the conserved phenylalanine or tryptophan. The chain joins TRBV6-5 to TRBJ2-3; D may be TRBD1 or TRBD2 (5 bases each). The CDR3 runs to 16 residues. Trimming shortened V by 2 bases and J by 0 bases, and 12 bases separated the two germline ends. CDR1 and CDR2 from the germline V gene are MNHEY and SVGAGI. The DNA for the CDR3 is TGTGCCAGCAGTTACGGTCCAGGGAGTAGCACAGATACGCAGTATTCT. This gives the protein CASSYGPGSSTDTQYS.

The chain links TRBV29-1 to TRBJ1-2, with D unresolved. This CDR3 has 13 amino acids. Trimming took 6 bases from V and 5 from J, leaving 16 bases between them. CDR1 and CDR2 from the germline V gene are SQVTM and ANQGSEA. The CDR3 sequence is CSVELEEVYGYTF. CDR3 sequence (DNA): TGCAGCGTAGAGCTGGAGGAGGTTTATGGCTACACCTTC.

Only a few counts were recorded for this clonotype. This chain uses TRBV27 with TRBJ1-2, with 9 positions matching TRBD1. Germline V gives CDR1 MNHEY, CDR2 SMNVEV (reference sequence). CDR3 length: 15 residues. J gave up 6 bases and V 2 bases, and 7 bases lay outside the gene matches. The CDR3 loop is CASSLGTGFSNGYTF. The DNA for the CDR3 is TGTGCCAGCAGTTTAGGGACAGGGTTCAGCAATGGCTACACCTTC.

This clonotype was counted a few times. V is TRBV12-3 or TRBV12-4 and J is TRBJ2-2; 8 positions agree with TRBD2. This CDR3 is built from 13 residues. The V and J ends lost 6 bases and 8 bases, in that order; junction bases with no gene match: 5. The CDR3 is CASSPTSAGELFF. The CDR3 nucleotides read TGTGCCAGCAGCCCGACTAGCGCAGGGGAGCTGTTTTTT.

The chain has TRBV7-2 and TRBJ2-7; D unclear. V lost 1 base and J lost 5, with 9 bases in between. CDR3 length: 13 residues. The germline V gene encodes CDR1 SGHTA and CDR2 FQGNSA. As DNA, the CDR3 is TGTGCCAGCAGCTTAGTTTCAGGAGACGAGCAGTACTTC. Protein sequence: CASSLVSGDEQYF. Full variable domain (outside the CDR3, taken from reference TRBV7-2 and TRBJ2-7): GAGVSQSPSNKVTEKGKDVELRCDPISGHTALYWYRQSLGQGLEFLIYFQGNSAPDKSGLPSDRFSAERTGGSVSTLTIQRTQQEDSAVYLCASSLVSGDEQYFGPGTRLTVT.

This chain joins TRBV20-1 and TRBJ1-3, with D hard to call. Germline CDR1 is DFQATT and CDR2 is SNEGSKA (reference sequence). CDR3 size: 17 residues. The V and J ends lost 0 bases and 0 bases respectively, with 15 bases between them. This chain's CDR3 is CSARDPLDRVSGNTIYF. In DNA, the CDR3 is TGCAGTGCTAGAGATCCTCTGGACCGAGTCTCTGGAAACACCATATATTTT.

Worth noting for this clonotype: In this CDR3 the conserved last residue, phenylalanine or tryptophan, is missing, so a read error is likely. The CDR3 sequence is CASSVHMNTEAFL. In DNA, the CDR3 is TGTGCCAGCAGCGTCCACATGAACACTGAAGCTTTCTTG. The chain couples TRBV7-3 to TRBJ1-1; no clear D. Germline lookup yields CDR1 SGHTA and CDR2 FQGTGA. The CDR3 is made up of 13 amino acids. The germline V and J ends were trimmed by 5 bases and 0 bases, with 7 bases remaining between them.

The chain links TRBV29-1 to TRBJ2-7; the D call may be TRBD1 or TRBD2 (5 bases each). Germline V lookup: CDR1 SQVTM, CDR2 ANQGSEA. Trimming shortened V by 5 bases and J by 0 bases, and 14 bases separated the two germline ends. This CDR3 region has 14 residues. The CDR3 protein is CSVTGTGSSYEQYF. The CDR3, as DNA: TGCAGCGTTACCGGGACGGGGAGCTCCTACGAGCAGTACTTC.

This clonotype was observed a few times. The chain has TRBV7-2 and TRBJ1-2, with TRBD1 matching over 10 bases. J gave up 2 bases and V 1 base, and 7 bases lay outside the gene matches. The CDR3 extends over 17 amino acids. Per germline, CDR1 SGHTA and CDR2 FQGNSA. The DNA of the CDR3 is TGTGCCAGCAGCTTAGGGATGACAGGGGGCATCAACTATGGCTACACCTTC. This translates into CASSLGMTGGINYGYTF.

V is TRBV5-1 and J is TRBJ1-1; tentative D call: TRBD1 (5 bases). The CDR3 sequence is 15 residues long. Germline CDR1 SGHRS, CDR2 YFSETQ. V dropped 4 bases and J dropped 1 base, with 14 bases sitting between them. The CDR3 is CASSPWNGGNTEAFF. CDR3 in DNA: TGCGCCAGCAGCCCTTGGAATGGGGGGAACACTGAAGCTTTCTTT.